One T cell receptor (beta chain) is described in this entry. The CDR3 is 15 amino acids. Germline V gene sequence: CDR1 SGDLS, CDR2 YYNGEE. The ends lost 3 bases at V and 5 bases at J; junction bases unmatched: 5. Repertoires were generated with immunoSEQ multiplex PCR, while TCRdb's copy carries only in-frame clones and drops some. Seen here are roughly 450,000 clones, roughly 88% observed once, and the top ten hold approximately 0.55%. The data stem from a study of blood T cell repertoires in COVID-19. In the study overall: Nucleic acid was either cDNA or gDNA, and it came from T cells, B-cell-depleted T cells, or PBMCs.

This clonotype originated in a man younger than 35 who had recovered from COVID-19. The sequenced sample was PBMCs or T cells enriched from blood (not recorded which). The chain combines TRBV9 with TRBJ1-4, with 9 bases fitting TRBD1. CDR3 region: CASSAQGASNEKLFF. The CDR3 DNA reads as TGTGCCAGCAGCGCACAGGGGGCGTCGAATGAAAAACTGTTTTTT.